The sample holds a few counts of the clone carrying this T cell receptor beta chain. What it recognizes is unknown. One entry per CDR3 protein, called by TCRdb with MiXCR from the RACE reads. In the table there are about 99,000 distinct CDR3 sequences, under 15% of which are singletons. These data belong to a study of human T cells and chemical hapten exposure. Study-wide context: TCR yields per sample varied mostly from small pooled library volume differences.

The CDR3 length is 14 residues. Germline V gives CDR1 DFQATT, CDR2 SNEGSKA (reference sequence). Trimming took off 6 bases at V and 4 bases at J, with 18 bases between the two ends. Regarding the study as a whole: Expanded TCRs created a significantly greater count of big CDR3 similarity clusters than controls did. Sensitization with DPC brought no change to TCRs above 1 in 1000 in frequency.

Time point meaning: patch test 1, 2 weeks after DPC sensitization. The sample's treatment: therapeutic diphenylcyclopropenone sensitization with weekly scalp DPC. Samples of blood were obtained prior to the application of each patch test. This rearrangement joins TRBV20-1 to TRBJ2-5; TRBD1 might be the D (6 bases). The receptor's source is a woman aged 40 to 50 with alopecia areata. Some clones in this sample may be carry-over from other donors' samples. The source was whole blood, collected in connection with sensitization to the hapten diphenylcyclopropenone (DPC). The CDR3 is CSAHPVGAGETQYF. CDR3 sequence (DNA): TGCAGTGCCCACCCCGTGGGGGCAGGAGAGACCCAGTACTTC.